Shown below are 32 T cell receptor beta chains from a single sample sequenced in a study of cytomegalovirus exposure and HLA in healthy donors. The PCR ran on 60 Vbeta and 13 Jbeta primers. This table comes from immunoSEQ multiplex PCR, and its TCRdb copy is limited to in-frame clones, with some not included. This sample carries under 200,000 clones, around 80% of them seen once, and the ten largest clones take 1%. The sequenced sample consisted of PBMCs. The receptors come from a woman in her fifties or sixties in good health and CMV-seropositive.

The CDR3 region is CASIATGGNNEQFF. CDR3 bases: TGCGCCAGCATTGCGACAGGTGGGAACAATGAGCAGTTCTTC. The V and J genes are TRBV5-1 and TRBJ2-1; D is possibly TRBD1 (6 bases). V gave up 6 bases and J gave up 5 bases, with 15 bases separating them. Germline V CDR1 and CDR2: SGHRS, YFSETQ. This CDR3 is built from 14 residues. Variable domain in full (rest from reference TRBV5-1 and TRBJ2-1): KAGVTQTPRYLIKTRGQQVTLSCSPISGHRSVSWYQQTPGQGLQFLFEYFSETQRNKGNFPGRFSGRQFSNSRSEMNVSTLELGDSALYLCASIATGGNNEQFFGPGTRLTVL.

V gene TRBV27 combines with J gene TRBJ2-5, with D perhaps TRBD2 (5 bases). The J call is uncertain, as TRBJ2-7 better fits the DNA end. From germline, CDR1 is MNHEY and CDR2 SMNVEV (reference sequence). This CDR3 has 13 residues. CDR3: CASSTLRDYEQYF. In DNA form, the CDR3 reads TGTGCCAGCAGTACCCTCCGGGACTACGAGCAGTACTTC.

This sequence joins TRBV7-2 and TRBJ2-2; D uncertain. The CDR3 contains 13 residues. Trimming removed 1 base at V and 5 bases at J, with 5 bases between. CDR1 is SGHTA and CDR2 is FQGNSA in the germline V gene. The CDR3 DNA is TGTGCCAGCAGCTTAGTAGAAACCGGGGAGCTGTTTTTT. It encodes CASSLVETGELFF.

J is TRBJ2-1 and V is TRBV28, with TRBD1 identical over 9 bases. The V gene end was trimmed by 0 bases and the J gene end by 3 bases; junction bases not matched to a gene: 3. The germline gives CDR1 MDHEN, CDR2 SYDVKM. There are 16 residues in the CDR3. In DNA form, the CDR3 reads TGTGCCAGCAGTTTATGGGGGACAGGGAACTACAATGAGCAGTTCTTC. Encoded protein: CASSLWGTGNYNEQFF.

The chain employs TRBV2 and TRBJ1-3; D unresolved. The germline V and J ends were trimmed by 6 bases and 0 bases, with 9 bases remaining between them. The CDR3 runs to 14 residues. The germline CDR1 and CDR2 sequences are SNHLY and FYNNEI. The CDR3 DNA reads as TGTGCCAGCAGCTTACAGACCTCTGGAAACACCATATATTTT. This codes for CASSLQTSGNTIYF.

The V call is TRBV29-1, the J call TRBJ2-6; D gene uncertain. The CDR3 loop spans 14 amino acids. V lost 0 bases to trimming and J lost 2 bases, with 5 bases between them. CDR1 SQVTM and CDR2 ANQGSEA come from the germline V gene. CDR3 nucleotide sequence: TGCAGCGTTGAAGATGAGGCTGGGGCCAACGTCCTGACTTTC. It specifies CSVEDEAGANVLTF.

The chain recombines TRBV9 with TRBJ2-2; D is undetermined. This CDR3 comprises 17 residues. The V and J ends lost 2 bases and 2 bases respectively, with 16 bases between them. Germline values: CDR1 SGDLS, CDR2 YYNGEE. The CDR3 region is CASSVPSDALNTGELFF. The CDR3 DNA is TGTGCCAGCAGCGTTCCTAGTGATGCCTTAAACACCGGGGAGCTGTTTTTT.

The V call is TRBV6-6, the J call TRBJ1-2; weak D call: TRBD1 (6 bases). Germline lookup yields CDR1 MNHNY and CDR2 SVGAGI (reference sequence). V was clipped by 4 bases and J by 7 bases, with 13 bases between them. The CDR3 is 13 residues long. The CDR3 nucleotides read TGTGCCAGCAGTTCCCCAGGGGCGTTTGGCTACACCTTC. It yields the protein CASSSPGAFGYTF.

V and J are TRBV7-2 and TRBJ1-5; 9 bases line up with TRBD1. Germline CDR1 is SGHTA and CDR2 is FQGNSA. The CDR3 is made up of 15 amino acids. With 5 bases clipped from V and 11 bases from J, the junction kept 13 bases outside the gene matches. Here the CDR3 DNA reads TGTGCCAGCAGCCTGATACCGGGACAGGGTGGGGCCCAGCATTTT. Its protein is CASSLIPGQGGAQHF.

This clone was found a few times. As DNA, the CDR3 is TGTGCCAGCAGCGCCGTAGCGGGATCGTCGGGGAAGGAGCAGTTCTTC. Protein sequence: CASSAVAGSSGKEQFF. The chain combines TRBV9 with TRBJ2-1; 8 positions match TRBD2. The CDR3 has 16 residues. The V and J ends lost 3 bases and 10 bases, in that order; junction bases with no gene match: 15. The germline V gene has CDR1 SGDLS and CDR2 YYNGEE.

The chain couples TRBV25-1 to TRBJ2-4, with TRBD1 identical over 7 bases. Trimming cost V 6 bases and J 7 bases; bases outside gene matches: 6. Germline CDR1 MGHDK, CDR2 SYGVNS. There are 13 residues in the CDR3. The CDR3 spells CASRGDRVNIQYF. The CDR3 DNA reads as TGTGCCAGCAGAGGCGACAGGGTCAACATTCAGTACTTC.

The rearrangement links TRBV7-3 to TRBJ2-5, with 8 bases identical to TRBD1. The J call may be wrong; the DNA end is better matched by TRBJ2-7. The germline CDR1 and CDR2 sequences are SGHTA and FQGTGA. The length of the CDR3 is 13 residues. The CDR3 DNA sequence: TGTGCCAGCAGCCCACAGGGGGTAGGCGAGCAGTACTTC. It codes for CASSPQGVGEQYF.

This clone was seen only once. The genes are TRBV7-9 and TRBJ2-1, with 7 bases lining up with TRBD2. CDR3 length: 16 amino acids. Trimming removed 4 bases from V and 13 bases from J; junction bases left unmatched: 19. CDR1 is SEHNR and CDR2 is FQNEAQ in the germline V gene (reference sequence). The CDR3: CASSSQERPERDGQFF. Written as DNA, the CDR3 is TGTGCCAGCAGCTCGCAAGAACGCCCAGAGCGGGATGGTCAGTTCTTC.

The chain joins TRBV12-5 to TRBJ2-5; 11 bases map to TRBD2. CDR1 LGHNT and CDR2 FRNRAP come from the germline V gene. The ends lost 5 bases at V and 5 bases at J; junction bases unmatched: 10. This CDR3 comprises 16 residues. The CDR3 DNA reads as TGTGCTAGTGGTGTCAACCTAGCGGGGGGCGTGGAGACCCAGTACTTC. The encoded protein is CASGVNLAGGVETQYF.

This clone was counted only a few times. This sequence joins TRBV6-5 and TRBJ2-7; no reliable D call. V was trimmed by 2 bases and J by 2 bases, leaving 13 bases between them. Per the germline V gene, CDR1 is MNHEY and CDR2 is SVGAGI. This CDR3 has 15 residues. DNA of the CDR3: TGTGCCAGCAGTTACAACCACGAGAGTCCCTACGAGCAGTACTTC. Translating it yields CASSYNHESPYEQYF.

The J gene is TRBJ2-2, the V gene TRBV19; the match to TRBD1 covers 9 bases. J gave up 4 bases and V 8 bases, and 11 bases lay outside the gene matches. The CDR3 runs 16 residues. CDR1 and CDR2 from the germline V gene are LNHDA and SQIVND (reference sequence). Here the CDR3 DNA reads TGTGCCAGTGGGGGACAGGGAAACCGGGTCACCGGGGAGCTGTTTTTT. The encoded protein is CASGGQGNRVTGELFF.

V and J are TRBV28 and TRBJ2-7, with 9 bases lining up with TRBD2. Losses at the gene ends were 6 bases for V and 2 bases for J; bases not matched to a gene: 5. This CDR3 contains 14 residues. CDR1 is MDHEN and CDR2 is SYDVKM in the germline V gene. Written as DNA, the CDR3 is TGTGCCAGCAGGTTTAGCGGGGGCACCTACGAGCAGTACTTC. Its protein is CASRFSGGTYEQYF.

This chain joins TRBV29-1 and TRBJ1-1, with 7 bases fitting TRBD1. There are 16 residues in the CDR3. V shed 5 bases, J shed 0 bases, and the junction held 12 bases outside the gene matches. The germline gives CDR1 SQVTM, CDR2 ANQGSEA. The CDR3 nucleotides read TGCAGCGTTCTTTCACAGGGGTGGGGGATGAACACTGAAGCTTTCTTT. Translation: CSVLSQGWGMNTEAFF.

The rearrangement links TRBV5-1 to TRBJ2-5; 11 bases fit TRBD2. The CDR3 spans 17 residues. The trim removed 6 bases at V and 1 base at J, leaving 11 bases unmatched. CDR1 SGHRS and CDR2 YFSETQ come from the germline V gene. As DNA, the CDR3 is TGCGCCAGCACCGGGTATGGGACTAGCGGCCCCCAAGAGACCCAGTACTTC. It encodes CASTGYGTSGPQETQYF.

This chain uses TRBV19 with TRBJ1-1, with D uncertain. The CDR3 consists of 13 residues. Looked up from germline, CDR1 is LNHDA and CDR2 is SQIVND (reference sequence). The V end was cut by 6 bases, the J end by 6 bases, with 14 bases between. CDR3 nucleotides: TGTGCCAGTAGCCCCTATAGTGTTGCTGAAGCTTTCTTT. Translating it yields CASSPYSVAEAFF.

Only one count was recorded for this clone. V and J are TRBV28 and TRBJ2-4; 9 bases line up with TRBD1. The CDR3 loop spans 16 amino acids. The junction had 6 bases not matched to a gene; V was cut back by 5 bases and J by 1 base. From germline, CDR1 is MDHEN and CDR2 SYDVKM. CDR3 bases: TGTGCCAGCAGTCCGACAGGGGGTCTGGCCAAAAACATTCAGTACTTC. Protein product: CASSPTGGLAKNIQYF.

This clone was picked up one time. V usage is TRBV29-1 and J usage is TRBJ2-7, with D hard to call. Trimming pared 4 bases from V and 1 base from J, leaving 8 bases between. The CDR3 extends over 12 amino acids. Germline lookup yields CDR1 SQVTM and CDR2 ANQGSEA. The CDR3 nucleotides are TGCAGCGTTGGGTCCGGTTCCTACGAGCAGTACTTC. This sequence encodes CSVGSGSYEQYF.

The J gene is TRBJ1-4, the V gene TRBV28; the D is unclear. From germline, CDR1 is MDHEN and CDR2 SYDVKM. The CDR3 runs to 12 residues. Trimming removed 8 bases from V and 1 base from J, with 5 bases in between. The CDR3 region is CASGRTNEKLFF. In nucleotides, the CDR3 is TGTGCCAGCGGGAGAACTAATGAAAAACTGTTTTTT.

This clone has more than one count but fewer than ten. This chain joins TRBV6-5 and TRBJ2-7, with 12 bases matching TRBD2. The CDR3 has 14 residues. The germline V gene encodes CDR1 MNHEY and CDR2 SVGAGI. V shed 8 bases and J 0 bases; nucleotides not matched to a gene: 2. CDR3 in amino acids: CASSSGRASYEQYF. Written as DNA, the CDR3 is TGTGCCAGCTCTAGCGGGAGGGCCTCCTACGAGCAGTACTTC.

This clone has a single count. J is TRBJ2-5 and V is TRBV7-3; 12 nucleotides line up with TRBD2. The V gene end was trimmed by 5 bases and the J gene end by 0 bases; junction bases not matched to a gene: 4. Germline V gives CDR1 SGHTA, CDR2 FQGTGA. The length of the CDR3 is 16 residues. CDR3 DNA: TGTGCCAGCAGCCACGGACTAGCGGGGTACCAAGAGACCCAGTACTTC. Protein: CASSHGLAGYQETQYF.

This sequence joins TRBV29-1 and TRBJ2-7; 9 bases fit TRBD1. Germline values: CDR1 SQVTM, CDR2 ANQGSEA. The junction had 4 bases not matched to a gene; V was cut back by 5 bases and J by 5 bases. The CDR3 runs to 12 residues. Here the CDR3 DNA reads TGCAGCGTTAGGGACAGGGAAAACGAGCAGTACTTC. This sequence encodes CSVRDRENEQYF.

V gene TRBV18 combines with J gene TRBJ1-2; D unresolved. CDR1 is KGHSH, CDR2 LQKENI, per germline. The CDR3 length is 14 residues. V was pared by 3 bases and J by 2 bases, with 10 bases between. CDR3 amino acids: CASSPLATNYGYTF. The CDR3 DNA reads TGTGCCAGCTCACCTCTAGCCACGAACTATGGCTACACCTTC. The full variable domain, in which reference TRBV18 and TRBJ1-2 provide the parts outside the CDR3, is NAGVMQNPRHLVRRRGQEARLRCSPMKGHSHVYWYRQLPEEGLKFMVYLQKENIIDESGMPKERFSAEFPKEGPSILRIQQVVRGDSAAYFCASSPLATNYGYTFGSGTRLTVV.

The rearrangement joins TRBV28 to TRBJ1-1; a weak D match, TRBD1 (6 bases). The CDR3 runs to 14 residues. The germline V gene has CDR1 MDHEN and CDR2 SYDVKM. The ends were cut back, 7 bases at V and 0 bases at J, with 12 bases in the middle. The CDR3 here is CASTATGMNTEAFF. The DNA of the CDR3 is TGTGCCAGCACCGCGACAGGAATGAACACTGAAGCTTTCTTT.

V and J are TRBV6-5 and TRBJ1-2; D call uncertain. Germline CDR1 reads MNHEY; CDR2 reads SVGAGI. The CDR3 extends over 14 amino acids. V lost 0 bases and J 8 bases, leaving 13 bases between the germline ends. CDR3 nucleotide sequence: TGTGCCAGCAGTTACTCGAGGAGGCACGGGGGCTACACCTTC. It encodes CASSYSRRHGGYTF.

The chain is built from TRBV19 and TRBJ2-7; 7 bases are shared with TRBD1. With V trimmed by 5 bases and J by 4 bases, 8 bases remained unmatched. The CDR3 runs to 14 residues. In germline, CDR1 is LNHDA, CDR2 SQIVND (reference sequence). The CDR3: CASSDRVRRYEQYF. CDR3 coding DNA: TGTGCCAGTAGTGACAGGGTAAGAAGGTACGAGCAGTACTTC. Filled out from reference TRBV19 and TRBJ2-7, the complete variable domain reads DGGITQSPKYLFRKEGQNVTLSCEQNLNHDAMYWYRQDPGQGLRLIYYSQIVNDFQKGDIAEGYSVSREKKESFPLTVTSAQKNPTAFYLCASSDRVRRYEQYFGPGTRLTVT.

This chain links TRBV10-3 with TRBJ1-4; TRBD1 aligns across 8 bases. Germline lookup yields CDR1 ENHRY and CDR2 SYGVKD. V was clipped by 0 bases and J by 7 bases; unmatched bases: 7. This CDR3 region has 16 residues. The CDR3 loop is CAISESTGVRGEKLFF. The DNA for the CDR3 is TGTGCCATCAGTGAGTCGACAGGGGTCCGGGGTGAAAAACTGTTTTTT.

V gene TRBV18 combines with J gene TRBJ2-3; D uncertain. The V gene's germline CDR1 is KGHSH and CDR2 LQKENI. With 4 bases removed from V and 6 bases from J, the gap between germline ends came to 17 bases. The CDR3 is 15 residues long. CDR3 residues: CASSLVKTTQDTQYF. The DNA for the CDR3 is TGTGCCAGCTCACTTGTGAAAACAACCCAGGATACGCAGTATTTT.